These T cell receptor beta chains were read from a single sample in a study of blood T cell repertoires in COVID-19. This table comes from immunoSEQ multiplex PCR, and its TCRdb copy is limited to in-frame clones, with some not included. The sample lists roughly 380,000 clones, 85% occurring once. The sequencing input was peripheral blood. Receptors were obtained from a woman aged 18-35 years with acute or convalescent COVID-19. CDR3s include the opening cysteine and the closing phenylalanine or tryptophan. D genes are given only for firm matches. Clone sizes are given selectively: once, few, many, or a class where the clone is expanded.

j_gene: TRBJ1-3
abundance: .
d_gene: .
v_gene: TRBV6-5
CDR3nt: TGTGCCAGCAGCCTCGGGACATCCTTAGGAAACACCATATATTTT
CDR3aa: CASSLGTSLGNTIYF

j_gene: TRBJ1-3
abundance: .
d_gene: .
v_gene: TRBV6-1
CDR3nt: TGTGCCAGCAGTGAAGGTGTGGGCGGAAACACCATATATTTT
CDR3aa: CASSEGVGGNTIYF

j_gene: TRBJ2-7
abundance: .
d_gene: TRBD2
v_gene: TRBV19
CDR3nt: TGTGCCACCACCCCGACTAGCGGGCGAACCTACGAGCAGTACTTC
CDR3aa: CATTPTSGRTYEQYF

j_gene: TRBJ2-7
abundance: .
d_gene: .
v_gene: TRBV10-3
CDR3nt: TGTGCCATCAGTGATATGGCGGAGTCCTACGAGCAGTACTTC
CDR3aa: CAISDMAESYEQYF

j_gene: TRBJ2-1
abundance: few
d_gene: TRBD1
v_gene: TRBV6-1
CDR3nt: TGTGCCAGCAGTGAAGACAGGGGAACTTACAATGAGCAGTTCTTC
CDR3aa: CASSEDRGTYNEQFF

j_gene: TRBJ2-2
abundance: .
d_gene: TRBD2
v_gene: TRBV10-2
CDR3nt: TGCGCCAGCAGTGTAAGGGAGGGGAACACCGGGGAGCTGTTTTTT
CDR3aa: CASSVREGNTGELFF

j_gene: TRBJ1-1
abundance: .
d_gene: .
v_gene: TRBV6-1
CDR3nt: TGTGCCAGCAGTGAAGTCGGGGTCTCTTCTGAAGCTTTCTTT
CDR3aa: CASSEVGVSSEAFF

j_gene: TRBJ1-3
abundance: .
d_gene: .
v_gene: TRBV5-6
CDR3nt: TGTGCCAGCAGCTTGTGGGGGGCTGGAAACACCATATATTTT
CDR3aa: CASSLWGAGNTIYF

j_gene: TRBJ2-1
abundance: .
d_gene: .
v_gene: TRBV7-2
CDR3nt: TGTGCCAGCAGACCGGGGTCCTACAATGAGCAGTTCTTC
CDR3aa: CASRPGSYNEQFF

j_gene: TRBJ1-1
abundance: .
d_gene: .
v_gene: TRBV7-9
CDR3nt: TGTGCCAGCAGCGAGCCCGGTTTGAACACTGAAGCTTTCTTT
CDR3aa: CASSEPGLNTEAFF

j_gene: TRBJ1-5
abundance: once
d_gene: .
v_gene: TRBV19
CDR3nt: TGTGCCAGTAGCCTAGGACGGGGGGCCTATAGCAATCAGCCCCAGCATTTT
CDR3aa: CASSLGRGAYSNQPQHF

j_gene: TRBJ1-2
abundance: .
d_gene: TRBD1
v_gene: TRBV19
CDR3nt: TGTGCCAGTAGCTCGGGCAGGGGGCCCAGGGGCTACACCTTC
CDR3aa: CASSSGRGPRGYTF

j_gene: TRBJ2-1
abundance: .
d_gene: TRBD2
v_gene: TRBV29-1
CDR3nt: TGCAGCGTTGAAGATCCTATGACTAGCGGCAGCTCCTACAATGAGCAGTTCTTC
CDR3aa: CSVEDPMTSGSSYNEQFF

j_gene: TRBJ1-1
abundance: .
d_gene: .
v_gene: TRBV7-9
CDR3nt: TGTGCCAGTCACAGGGATGCCACTGAAGCTTTCTTT
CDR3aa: CASHRDATEAFF

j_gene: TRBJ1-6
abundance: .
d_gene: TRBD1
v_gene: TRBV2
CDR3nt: TGTGCCAGCACTTGGGAGACAGGGAATTCACCCCTCCACTTT
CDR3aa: CASTWETGNSPLHF

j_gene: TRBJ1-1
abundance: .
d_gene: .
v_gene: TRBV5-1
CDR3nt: TGCGCCAGCAGCTTGGTTCGGGACATAAACACTGAAGCTTTCTTT
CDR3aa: CASSLVRDINTEAFF

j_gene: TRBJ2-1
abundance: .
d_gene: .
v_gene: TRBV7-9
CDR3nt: TGTGCCAGCAGCCCAGGGACATTCGAAGATCGCAATGAGCAGTTCTTC
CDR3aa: CASSPGTFEDRNEQFF

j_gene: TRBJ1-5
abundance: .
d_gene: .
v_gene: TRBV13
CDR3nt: TGTGCCAGCAGCTTAGGACAGGTCTCCGAGCCCCAGCATTTT
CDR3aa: CASSLGQVSEPQHF

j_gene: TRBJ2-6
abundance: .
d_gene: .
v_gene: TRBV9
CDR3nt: TGTGCCAGCAGCGTAGACAGTTCTGGGGCCAACGTCCTGACTTTC
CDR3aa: CASSVDSSGANVLTF

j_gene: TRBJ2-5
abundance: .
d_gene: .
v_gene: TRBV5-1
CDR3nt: TGCGCCAGCAGCTTGGTCGGGGTAGGAGAGACCCAGTACTTC
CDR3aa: CASSLVGVGETQYF

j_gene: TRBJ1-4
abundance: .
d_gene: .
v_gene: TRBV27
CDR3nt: TGTGCCAGCAGCCCAGCAACTAATGAAAAACTGTTTTTT
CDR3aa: CASSPATNEKLFF

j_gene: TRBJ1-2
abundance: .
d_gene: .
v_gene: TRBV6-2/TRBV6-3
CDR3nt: TGTGCCAGCAGTTACATTGGACAGTCCAACTATGGCTACACCTTC
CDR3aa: CASSYIGQSNYGYTF

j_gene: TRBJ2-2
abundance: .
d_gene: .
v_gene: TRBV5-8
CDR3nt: TGTGCCAGCAGCCGACGGGATTCCGACGGGGAGCTGTTTTTT
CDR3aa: CASSRRDSDGELFF

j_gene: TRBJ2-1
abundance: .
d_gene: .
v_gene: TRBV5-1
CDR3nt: TGCGCCAGCAGCTCAGGTACCAATCCGAACAATGAGCAGTTCTTC
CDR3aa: CASSSGTNPNNEQFF

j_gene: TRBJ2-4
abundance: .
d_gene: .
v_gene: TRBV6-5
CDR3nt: TGTGCCAGCAGCTACACAGGGGGGGAAAACATTCAGTACTTC
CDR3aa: CASSYTGGENIQYF

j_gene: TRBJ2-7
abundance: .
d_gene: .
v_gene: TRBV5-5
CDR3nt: TGTGCCAGCAGCATAAACTACGAGCAGTACTTC
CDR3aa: CASSINYEQYF

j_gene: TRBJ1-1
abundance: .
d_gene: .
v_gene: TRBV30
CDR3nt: TGTGCCTGGAGTCCAGGGCTGGTGAACACTGAAGCTTTCTTT
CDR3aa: CAWSPGLVNTEAFF

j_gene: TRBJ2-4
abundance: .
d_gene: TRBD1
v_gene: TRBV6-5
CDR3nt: TGTGCCAGCAGCCTCGGACAGGGACGAAACATTCAGTACTTC
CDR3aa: CASSLGQGRNIQYF

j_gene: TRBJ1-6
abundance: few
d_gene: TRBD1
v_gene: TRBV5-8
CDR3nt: TGTGCCAGCAGCTGGGGAGCAGGGGGAGGCGATTCACCCCTCCACTTT
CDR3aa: CASSWGAGGGDSPLHF

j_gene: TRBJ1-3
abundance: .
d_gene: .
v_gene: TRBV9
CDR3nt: TGTGCCAGCAGCGGAACAGAGTTCTCTGGAAACACCATATATTTT
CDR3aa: CASSGTEFSGNTIYF

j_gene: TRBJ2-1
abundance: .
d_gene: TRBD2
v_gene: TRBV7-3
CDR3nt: TGTGCCAGCAGCCTCGGACTAGCGGGCTACAATGAGCAGTTCTTC
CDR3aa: CASSLGLAGYNEQFF

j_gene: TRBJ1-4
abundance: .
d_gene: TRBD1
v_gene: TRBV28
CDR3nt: TGTGCCAGCACCTCAGGAGGGGGCCCCGATGAAAAACTGTTTTTT
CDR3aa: CASTSGGGPDEKLFF

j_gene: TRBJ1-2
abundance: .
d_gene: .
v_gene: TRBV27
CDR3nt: TGTGCCAGCACCACTGACGGGTTTGCTAACTATGGCTACACCTTC
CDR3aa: CASTTDGFANYGYTF

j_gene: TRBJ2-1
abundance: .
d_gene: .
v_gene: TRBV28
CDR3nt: TGTGCCAGCAGTTTATCTTCAACAGACTCCTACAATGAGCAGTTCTTC
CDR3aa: CASSLSSTDSYNEQFF

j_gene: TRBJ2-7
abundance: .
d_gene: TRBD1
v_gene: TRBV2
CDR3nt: TGTGCCAGCAGAGGCAGGGGGCATGACGAGCAGTACTTC
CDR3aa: CASRGRGHDEQYF

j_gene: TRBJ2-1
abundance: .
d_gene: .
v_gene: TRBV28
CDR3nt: TGTGCCAGCACCACCCAGGAGGGTAGCTCCTACAATGAGCAGTTCTTC
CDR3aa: CASTTQEGSSYNEQFF

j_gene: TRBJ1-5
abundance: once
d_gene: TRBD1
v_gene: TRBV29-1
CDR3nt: TGCAGCGTTGCACAGGGGGCAGGCAATCAGCCCCAGCATTTT
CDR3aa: CSVAQGAGNQPQHF

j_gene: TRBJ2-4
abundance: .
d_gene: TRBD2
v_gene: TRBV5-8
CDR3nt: TGTGCCAGCAGCCTGCAAGGAAGGGCGGGGGTGTTTGAGAACATTCAGTACTTC
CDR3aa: CASSLQGRAGVFENIQYF

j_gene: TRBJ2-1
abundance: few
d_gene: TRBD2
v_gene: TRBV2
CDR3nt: TGTGCCAGCAGTGCTCGGCTAGCGGGAGGAGGTGAGCAGTTCTTC
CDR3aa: CASSARLAGGGEQFF

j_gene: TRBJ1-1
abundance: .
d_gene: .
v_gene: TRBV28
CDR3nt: TGTGCCAGCACCCCAAGGGTTGACAGCATGAACACTGAAGCTTTCTTT
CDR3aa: CASTPRVDSMNTEAFF

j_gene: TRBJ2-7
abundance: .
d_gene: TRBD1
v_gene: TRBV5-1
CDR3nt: TGCGCCAGCAGCTCGACAGGGGAAAAGACCTACGAGCAGTACTTC
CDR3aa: CASSSTGEKTYEQYF